Listed below are T cell receptor beta chains from one sample, sequenced in a study of T cell changes during pregnancy in multiple sclerosis. Some clones are missing from TCRdb's copy, which holds only in-frame ones; the method was immunoSEQ multiplex PCR. The sample carries tens of thousands of clones, about 93% recorded once. This specimen consisted of peripheral blood, obtained in the third trimester of pregnancy. Receptors originate from a female donor in good health, enrolled as a control in a pregnancy study. Both conserved end residues are part of each CDR3. D genes are given only for firm matches. The size entry is marked missing in some rows and otherwise reads once, few, many or a size class.

J: TRBJ2-1; V: TRBV7-3; D: TRBD2; size: .; DNA: TGTGCCAGCAGCTTAAGTGTGTCCCCAGCGGGAGGGGTCCACAATGAGCAGTTCTTC; CDR3: CASSLSVSPAGGVHNEQFF
J: TRBJ1-1; V: TRBV28; D: .; size: .; DNA: TGTGCCAGCATTCCAAGTCGCCGGCGAGGCACTGAAGCTTTCTTT; CDR3: CASIPSRRRGTEAFF
J: TRBJ2-3; V: TRBV7-3; D: TRBD2; size: .; DNA: TGTGCCAGCAGCTCCCAGCGGGAACTGCTTACAGATACGCAGTATTTT; CDR3: CASSSQRELLTDTQYF
J: TRBJ2-7; V: TRBV5-5; D: TRBD2; size: .; DNA: TGTGCCAGCAGCAGGACCGGGACTAGCGGGACCTACGAGCAGTACTTC; CDR3: CASSRTGTSGTYEQYF
J: TRBJ2-7; V: TRBV7-3; D: .; size: .; DNA: TGTGCCAGCAGCTCCCCATCGCAGGCCCTCTCCTACGAGCAGTACTTC; CDR3: CASSSPSQALSYEQYF
J: TRBJ2-1; V: TRBV4-3; D: .; size: .; DNA: TGCGCCAGCAGCCAAGATACGACTACCCCTAGCTCCTACAATGAGCAGTTCTTC; CDR3: CASSQDTTTPSSYNEQFF
J: TRBJ1-4; V: TRBV7-2; D: .; size: .; DNA: TGTGCCAGCAGCCTTCGACAGAAGCGGGCCTCCTGCGAAAAACTGTTTTTT; CDR3: CASSLRQKRASCEKLFF
J: TRBJ1-5; V: TRBV28; D: TRBD1; size: once; DNA: TGTGCCAGCAGCCCGGGACAGGCAAGTTGGAATCAGCCCCAGCATTTT; CDR3: CASSPGQASWNQPQHF
J: TRBJ2-7; V: TRBV7-2; D: TRBD2; size: .; DNA: TGTGCCAGCAGCTTAAGTGGCGGGAGTCCCCCCTACGAGCAGTACTTC; CDR3: CASSLSGGSPPYEQYF
J: TRBJ2-1; V: TRBV7-2; D: .; size: .; DNA: TGTGCCAGCAGCCAGAAGGCTACCGGGTACAATGAGCAGTTCTTC; CDR3: CASSQKATGYNEQFF
J: TRBJ1-2; V: TRBV11-2; D: TRBD1; size: .; DNA: TGTGCCAGCAGCTTAGGGGACAGGCAGAGCGCCTATGGCTACACCTTC; CDR3: CASSLGDRQSAYGYTF
J: TRBJ1-3; V: TRBV7-8; D: .; size: .; DNA: TGTGCCAGCAGCTTATTCTCCAGGGGAGACTCTGGAAACACCATATATTTT; CDR3: CASSLFSRGDSGNTIYF
J: TRBJ1-5; V: TRBV15; D: TRBD1; size: .; DNA: TGTGCCACCAGTAGGACAGGGAAAAGCAATCAGCCCCAGCATTTT; CDR3: CATSRTGKSNQPQHF
J: TRBJ1-2; V: TRBV9; D: .; size: .; DNA: TGTGCCAGCAGCGAAGGGACTTTGACTAACTATGGCTACACCTTC; CDR3: CASSEGTLTNYGYTF
J: TRBJ1-1; V: TRBV15; D: .; size: .; DNA: TGTGCCACCAGCCAACGACAGGTTGCCTTGGGTACTGAAGCTTTCTTT; CDR3: CATSQRQVALGTEAFF
J: TRBJ1-5; V: TRBV7-2; D: .; size: .; DNA: TGTGCCAGCAGCTGGGCAGGCAGCTCCTATCAGCCCCAGCATTTT; CDR3: CASSWAGSSYQPQHF
J: TRBJ2-5; V: TRBV10-3; D: TRBD1; size: .; DNA: TGTGCCATCAGTAACCCAAAGGGACAGGGGCAGGAGACCCAGTACTTC; CDR3: CAISNPKGQGQETQYF
J: TRBJ2-3; V: TRBV6-5; D: TRBD2; size: .; DNA: TGTGCCAGCAGTTATCCCCGGGGGGAGGGAACAGATACGCAGTATTTT; CDR3: CASSYPRGEGTDTQYF
J: TRBJ2-1; V: TRBV2; D: TRBD1; size: .; DNA: TGTGCCAGCAGGGGGACAGACTCCTACAATGAGCAGTTCTTC; CDR3: CASRGTDSYNEQFF
J: TRBJ1-3; V: TRBV5-4; D: .; size: .; DNA: TGTGCCAGCAGCTTGGGACTCTCCCTAGGAAACACCATATATTTT; CDR3: CASSLGLSLGNTIYF
J: TRBJ2-1; V: TRBV4-2; D: TRBD2; size: .; DNA: TGTGCCAGCAGCCAAGATTGGGGGGGAGGGCTTAACAATGAGCAGTTCTTC; CDR3: CASSQDWGGGLNNEQFF
J: TRBJ2-7; V: TRBV19; D: .; size: .; DNA: TGTGCCAGTAGTACCTGGGAGGCACCATACGAGCAGTACTTC; CDR3: CASSTWEAPYEQYF
J: TRBJ2-2; V: TRBV12-5; D: TRBD2; size: few; DNA: TGTGCTAGTGGCCCCAGTCCGGGACTAGCGCGGGGTAACACCGGGGAGCTGTTTTTT; CDR3: CASGPSPGLARGNTGELFF
J: TRBJ2-7; V: TRBV18; D: TRBD2; size: .; DNA: TGTGCCAGCTCACCCTGGACTAGCGGCTACGAGCAGTACTTC; CDR3: CASSPWTSGYEQYF
J: TRBJ2-1; V: TRBV29-1; D: .; size: .; DNA: TGCAGCGTTCTAGGGGGGGACATCAATGAGCAGTTCTTC; CDR3: CSVLGGDINEQFF
J: TRBJ2-1; V: TRBV9; D: TRBD1; size: .; DNA: TGTGCCAGCAGCGTAGGGGACAGAACATTAACAGAGCAGTTCTTC; CDR3: CASSVGDRTLTEQFF
J: TRBJ2-5; V: TRBV18; D: TRBD2; size: .; DNA: TGTGCCAGCTCATGGGGGACTAGCGGGAGAAAATCTGCAGAGACCCAGTACTTC; CDR3: CASSWGTSGRKSAETQYF
J: TRBJ2-3; V: TRBV12-5; D: .; size: .; DNA: TGTGCTAGTGGTTTGGTACTAACGGGTAACACAGATACGCAGTATTTT; CDR3: CASGLVLTGNTDTQYF
J: TRBJ2-1; V: TRBV9; D: TRBD2; size: .; DNA: TGTGCCAGCAGCAACCCCGGATCTCGCACCGGGACTAGCGGAAACAATGAGCAGTTCTTC; CDR3: CASSNPGSRTGTSGNNEQFF
J: TRBJ2-1; V: TRBV7-6; D: TRBD2; size: .; DNA: TGTGCCAGCAGCCCGATGGGACTAGCGGGGTACAATGAGCAGTTCTTC; CDR3: CASSPMGLAGYNEQFF
J: TRBJ1-5; V: TRBV10-3; D: .; size: once; DNA: TGTGCCATCAGTAAAACAGGAGATAGCAATCAGCCCCAGCATTTT; CDR3: CAISKTGDSNQPQHF
J: TRBJ1-2; V: TRBV5-6; D: TRBD1; size: .; DNA: TGTGCCAGCAGTCCCGGGACAGGGGGCGACTATGGCTACACCTTC; CDR3: CASSPGTGGDYGYTF
J: TRBJ2-5; V: TRBV7-9; D: .; size: once; DNA: TGTGCCAGCAGCTTAGGCAGGGGTTACCAAGAGACCCAGTACTTC; CDR3: CASSLGRGYQETQYF
J: TRBJ2-1; V: TRBV7-9; D: TRBD1; size: .; DNA: TGTGCCAGCAGCTCTCCTGAGGGGACAGGTGGGGCCTCTGGGCAGTTCTTC; CDR3: CASSSPEGTGGASGQFF
J: TRBJ2-3; V: TRBV7-2; D: TRBD2; size: .; DNA: TGTGCCAGCAGCTCTGGAGGTCTAGCGGGAGCCTCTAGCACAGATACGCAGTATTTT; CDR3: CASSSGGLAGASSTDTQYF
J: TRBJ2-7; V: TRBV6-6; D: .; size: .; DNA: TGTGCCAGCAGTTCTAACTACGAGCAGTACTTC; CDR3: CASSSNYEQYF
J: TRBJ2-7; V: TRBV5-1; D: .; size: .; DNA: TGCGCCAGCAGCTTGGTAGCCGACTACGAGCAGTACTTC; CDR3: CASSLVADYEQYF
J: TRBJ2-5; V: TRBV7-9; D: TRBD2; size: .; DNA: TGTGCCAGCAGCTCAGGACTAGCGGGGGTAGAGACCCAGTACTTC; CDR3: CASSSGLAGVETQYF
J: TRBJ1-5; V: TRBV18; D: .; size: .; DNA: TGTGCCAGCTCACCACAAGCCGGCAATCAGCCCCAGCATTTT; CDR3: CASSPQAGNQPQHF
J: TRBJ2-5; V: TRBV7-3; D: .; size: .; DNA: TGTGCCAGCAGCTCGGGACTCCATGTCCAAGAGACCCAGTACTTC; CDR3: CASSSGLHVQETQYF
J: TRBJ1-1; V: TRBV5-6; D: .; size: .; DNA: TGTGCCAGCAGCTTGACAGGGAACACTGAAGCTTTCTTT; CDR3: CASSLTGNTEAFF
J: TRBJ1-2; V: TRBV5-3; D: TRBD1; size: .; DNA: TGTGCCAGAAGCGAGGACAGGGGATTGTATGGCTACACCTTC; CDR3: CARSEDRGLYGYTF
J: TRBJ1-2; V: TRBV27; D: TRBD1; size: .; DNA: TGTGCCAGCAGTTTTGAGGGGGCGCGGGGCTACACCTTC; CDR3: CASSFEGARGYTF
J: TRBJ2-5; V: TRBV28; D: TRBD1; size: .; DNA: TGTGCCAGCGTAGAATACAGGGGCCCAAGCCAAGAGACCCAGTACTTC; CDR3: CASVEYRGPSQETQYF
J: TRBJ1-1; V: TRBV7-9; D: .; size: .; DNA: TGTGCCAGCAGCCTCTCACTACAGGAACCGAACACTGAAGCTTTCTTT; CDR3: CASSLSLQEPNTEAFF
J: TRBJ2-1; V: TRBV5-6; D: .; size: .; DNA: TGTGCCAGCAGCTTGTACGGCCCCGAGGGAAGCTCCTACAATGAGCAGTTCTTC; CDR3: CASSLYGPEGSSYNEQFF
J: TRBJ2-7; V: TRBV4-3; D: TRBD2; size: .; DNA: TGCGCCAGCAGCCAAGAGAGGGCTAGCGGGAGTTACGAGCAGTACTTC; CDR3: CASSQERASGSYEQYF
J: TRBJ2-5; V: TRBV5-1; D: TRBD2; size: .; DNA: TGCGCCAGCAGCTTGGCCGCAGGGAGGGGAGAGACCCAGTACTTC; CDR3: CASSLAAGRGETQYF